This section outlines one T cell receptor (beta chain) sequence together with its context. Germline CDR1 reads MNHNS; CDR2 reads SASEGT. The CDR3 spans 14 residues. Trimming removed 3 bases from V and 5 bases from J; junction bases left unmatched: 3. These data belong to a study of blood T cell repertoires in COVID-19. Study-level background: COVID-19 samples from acute and convalescent phases originated in the United States, Italy and Spain. PBMCs, B-cell-depleted T cells, or T cells provided the cDNA or gDNA that made up the material.

Produced via immunoSEQ multiplex PCR; TCRdb's table is partial and in-frame only. The sample has approximately 140,000 clones; around nine tenths are singletons. The chain combines TRBV6-1 with TRBJ1-4; 7 bases match TRBD1. The sequencing input was peripheral blood. This clonotype was sampled from a human donor in a cohort sampled during active COVID-19. The CDR3 sequence: CASSETGRNEKLFF. The CDR3 region has the DNA TGTGCCAGCAGTGAGACAGGGAGGAATGAAAAACTGTTTTTT.